The 5 T cell receptor beta chains listed next were all sequenced from one sample in a study of ipilimumab plus nivolumab after autologous stem cell transplantation. The assay was immunoSEQ multiplex PCR, and TCRdb's table has in-frame clones only and misses some. The repertoire holds about 18,000 clones, with roughly 79% as singletons. The material sequenced was PBMCs, taken in a trial of ipilimumab plus nivolumab as post-transplant consolidation. These receptors originate from a male donor with diffuse large B-cell lymphoma.

The chain employs TRBV6-6 and TRBJ1-2, with 7 bases that match TRBD1. V lost 6 bases and J lost 4; bases outside the gene matches: 5. The CDR3 sequence is 13 residues long. The germline CDR1 and CDR2 sequences are MNHNY and SVGAGI (reference sequence). In DNA form, the CDR3 reads TGTGCCAGCAGCACAGGGGACTCCTATGGCTACACCTTC. Residues: CASSTGDSYGYTF.

This clone came up a few times. The V and J genes are TRBV4-2 and TRBJ2-1; TRBD2 matches 8 bases. Germline CDR1 reads LGHNA; CDR2 reads YNFKEQ. This CDR3 has 14 amino acids. Losses at the gene ends were 4 bases for V and 9 bases for J; bases not matched to a gene: 8. The CDR3 DNA reads as TGTGCCAGCAGCCCTGCGGGGGGTTTTAGTGAGCAGTTCTTC. It is translated as CASSPAGGFSEQFF.

This clone was recorded a few times. The V gene is TRBV6-5, the J gene TRBJ2-5; D is unresolved. The length of the CDR3 is 14 residues. Germline CDR1 is MNHEY and CDR2 is SVGAGI. Trimming stripped 3 bases from V and 1 base from J, with 9 bases between. The CDR3, as DNA: TGTGCCAGCAGTTATAGCAAGCTCCAAGAGACCCAGTACTTC. Translating gives CASSYSKLQETQYF.

The V gene is TRBV5-5, the J gene TRBJ1-1; D not resolved. Germline V gene data show CDR1 as SGHKS and CDR2 as YYEKEE (reference sequence). V lost 1 base and J 0 bases, leaving 7 bases between the germline ends. The CDR3 spans 14 residues. The CDR3 coding sequence is TGTGCCAGCAGCTTGCGTCGGGTGAACACTGAAGCTTTCTTT. It specifies CASSLRRVNTEAFF.

This chain connects TRBV9 to TRBJ2-5; D unresolved. V was shortened by 0 bases and J by 1 base, with 7 bases between the two germline ends. This CDR3 comprises 14 residues. CDR1 is SGDLS and CDR2 is YYNGEE in the germline V gene. The CDR3 sequence: CASSVDYGQETQYF. For the CDR3, the DNA is TGTGCCAGCAGCGTAGATTACGGCCAAGAGACCCAGTACTTC.